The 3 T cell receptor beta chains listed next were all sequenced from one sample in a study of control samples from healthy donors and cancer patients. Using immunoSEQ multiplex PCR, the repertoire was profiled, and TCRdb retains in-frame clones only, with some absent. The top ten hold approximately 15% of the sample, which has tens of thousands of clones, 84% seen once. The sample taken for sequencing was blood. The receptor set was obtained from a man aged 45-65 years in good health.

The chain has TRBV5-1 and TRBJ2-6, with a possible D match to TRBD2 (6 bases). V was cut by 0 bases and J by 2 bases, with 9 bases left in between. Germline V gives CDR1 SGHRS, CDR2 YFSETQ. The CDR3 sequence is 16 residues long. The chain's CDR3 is CASSLVSGAGANVLTF. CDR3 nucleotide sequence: TGCGCCAGCAGCTTGGTGTCGGGAGCTGGGGCCAACGTCCTGACTTTC.

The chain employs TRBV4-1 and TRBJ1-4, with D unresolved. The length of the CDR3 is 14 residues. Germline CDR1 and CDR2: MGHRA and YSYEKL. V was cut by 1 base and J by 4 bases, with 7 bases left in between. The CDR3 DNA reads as TGCGCCAGCAGCCAAGGCAGGTTTAATGAAAAACTGTTTTTT. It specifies CASSQGRFNEKLFF.

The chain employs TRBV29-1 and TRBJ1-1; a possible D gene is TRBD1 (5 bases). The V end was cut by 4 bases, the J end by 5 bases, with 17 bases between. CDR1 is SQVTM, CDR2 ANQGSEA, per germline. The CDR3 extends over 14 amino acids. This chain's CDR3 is CSVVERTRGTEAFF. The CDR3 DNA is TGCAGCGTTGTTGAACGTACCCGGGGGACTGAAGCTTTCTTT.